This TCR beta chain was recorded in a study of T cells in Graves' hyperthyroidism and ophthalmopathy. Study-wide background: Once the initial diagnosis was made, peripheral blood was obtained before any treatment. Study-level results: Expanded thyroid clonotypes (above 0.001) were mostly also found in blood.

The TCR beta CDR3 regions underwent amplification using RNA transcripts as the source. TCR CDR3 underwent first-round RT-PCR with the HTBI primer set. TCRdb reprocessed the multiplex PCR reads via MiXCR and lists one record per CDR3 protein. Here the sample spans a few hundred thousand distinct CDR3 sequences, 15% to 19% being singletons. The CDR3 is 13 amino acids. The ends were cut back, 4 bases at V and 2 bases at J, with 9 bases in the middle. A note on this clonotype: Its target is not known.

This chain links TRBV12-3 or TRBV12-4 with TRBJ2-7; TRBD2 is a possible D gene (6 bases). Sequencing was carried out using blood. This clonotype was sampled from a young woman with Graves' hyperthyroidism. The CDR3 coding sequence is TGTGCCAGCAGTTGGGGGGTCGCCTACGAGCAGTACTTC. Protein sequence: CASSWGVAYEQYF.